These 24 T cell receptor beta chains originate from one sample sequenced in a study of cytomegalovirus exposure and HLA in healthy donors. Primers included in the PCR were 60 Vbeta and 13 Jbeta primers. Profiled with immunoSEQ multiplex PCR; TCRdb holds only in-frame clones, not every one. The sample gives approximately 110,000 clones, roughly 80% of which show up once; around 8.6% is in the top ten. The specimen sequenced was PBMCs. The receptors shown here come from a woman aged 40-49 years in good health and CMV-seropositive.

This clone was seen a handful of times. V and J are TRBV27 and TRBJ2-7; the match to TRBD1 covers 9 bases. V was pared by 3 bases and J by 4 bases, with 13 bases of the junction left unmatched. The CDR3 is 17 amino acids. CDR1 is MNHEY, CDR2 SMNVEV, per germline (reference sequence). The CDR3 sequence is CASSFSGTGYTHYEQYF. The CDR3 DNA follows: TGTGCCAGCAGTTTCTCCGGGACAGGGTACACCCATTACGAGCAGTACTTC.

The chain employs TRBV12-5 and TRBJ1-3; a possible D gene is TRBD1 (6 bases). V lost 0 bases, J lost 4 bases, and 13 bases lay in between. In germline, CDR1 is LGHNT, CDR2 FRNRAP. The CDR3 is 16 residues long. In DNA form, the CDR3 reads TGTGCTAGTGGTTTGGTACTCGGCAGGGGAGGAAACACCATATATTTT. Protein product: CASGLVLGRGGNTIYF.

About this clone itself: This specimen includes other DNA sequences encoding the same CDR3. This rearrangement joins TRBV2 to TRBJ1-1; D may be TRBD1 (5 bases). Germline V gives CDR1 SNHLY, CDR2 FYNNEI. V lost 9 bases and J 1 base, leaving 9 bases between the germline ends. The CDR3 is 12 residues long. The CDR3: CASDQGNTEAFF. The CDR3 DNA reads TGTGCCAGTGACCAGGGGAACACTGAAGCTTTCTTT.

The CDR3 loop reads CASSSGEVAGELFF. The CDR3 DNA is TGTGCCAGCAGCTCGGGTGAAGTAGCCGGGGAGCTGTTTTTT. The chain combines TRBV7-9 with TRBJ2-2; no definite D call. Germline V gives CDR1 SEHNR, CDR2 FQNEAQ (reference sequence). Trimming removed 4 bases from V and 6 bases from J, with 12 bases in between. CDR3 length equals 14 residues.

This rearrangement joins TRBV6-6 to TRBJ2-5, with D tentatively TRBD1 (7 bases). The CDR3 runs to 16 residues. The V end lost 6 bases, the J end lost 4 bases, and 21 bases lay between the germline ends. Germline values: CDR1 MNHNY, CDR2 SVGAGI (reference sequence). CDR3 DNA: TGTGCCAGCAGACCCGGGACAGCCTCCGGGAGAGAGACCCAGTACTTC. Translation gives CASRPGTASGRETQYF.

The chain combines TRBV28 with TRBJ2-1; TRBD1 aligns across 7 bases. CDR3 length: 15 residues. V shed 6 bases and J 4 bases; nucleotides not matched to a gene: 9. Germline assignment: CDR1 MDHEN and CDR2 SYDVKM. Written as DNA, the CDR3 is TGTGCCAGCAGGGACAGGTTGTATTTTTACAATGAGCAGTTCTTC. Residues: CASRDRLYFYNEQFF.

This chain connects TRBV4-1 to TRBJ2-7; possibly TRBD2 for D (5 bases). Per germline, CDR1 MGHRA and CDR2 YSYEKL. The V end was cut by 1 base, the J end by 6 bases, with 10 bases between. The CDR3 covers 13 residues. CDR3 region: CASSQGERSEQYF. CDR3 in DNA: TGCGCCAGCAGCCAAGGGGAGAGATCCGAGCAGTACTTC.

The J gene is TRBJ1-1, the V gene TRBV29-1; no clear D. The V end was cut by 3 bases, the J end by 4 bases, with 12 bases between. CDR3 length: 13 amino acids. Germline CDR1 SQVTM, CDR2 ANQGSEA. The CDR3 bases are TGCAGCGTTGAGGGCCCTCGACCCACTGAAGCTTTCTTT. This sequence encodes CSVEGPRPTEAFF.

This clone was observed once. The V and J genes are TRBV2 and TRBJ2-2, with a weak D call TRBD1 (6 bases). The CDR3 consists of 15 residues. V lost 4 bases and J lost 4, with 13 bases in between. The V gene's germline CDR1 is SNHLY and CDR2 FYNNEI. The CDR3 DNA follows: TGTGCCAGCAGTGCGGCAGGGGCGTTCACCGGGGAGCTGTTTTTT. Residues: CASSAAGAFTGELFF.

A single count supports this clone. The chain uses TRBV14 and TRBJ2-1; 8 bases match TRBD2. The ends lost 1 base at V and 7 bases at J; junction bases unmatched: 18. The CDR3 sequence is 19 residues long. Germline values: CDR1 SGHDN, CDR2 FVKESK. The CDR3 region has the DNA TGTGCCAGCAGCCAAGTTTTTGGCACTAGCGGTTCGTCCCGTAATGAGCAGTTCTTC. Amino acid sequence: CASSQVFGTSGSSRNEQFF.

This clone was observed a few times. The chain recombines TRBV15 with TRBJ2-2; 8 positions agree with TRBD1. Germline CDR1 is LNHNV and CDR2 is YYDKDF (reference sequence). This CDR3 contains 18 residues. Trimming cost V 2 bases and J 5 bases; bases outside gene matches: 13. The DNA of the CDR3 is TGTGCCACCAGCAGACCATACCACGACAGGGGATGGACCGGGGAGCTGTTTTTT. Translation gives CATSRPYHDRGWTGELFF.

The chain uses TRBV5-6 and TRBJ1-1, with 7 bases that match TRBD1. Trimming removed 4 bases from V and 3 bases from J; junction bases left unmatched: 15. Germline CDR1 is SGHDT and CDR2 is YYEEEE. CDR3 length equals 17 residues. CDR3 in DNA: TGTGCCAGCAGCCGACTGATAAGACAGGGTTCCGACACTGAAGCTTTCTTT. Translation: CASSRLIRQGSDTEAFF.

The V and J genes are TRBV28 and TRBJ2-7, with a possible D match to TRBD2 (6 bases). V was cut by 2 bases and J by 4 bases, with 12 bases left in between. The CDR3 totals 14 residues. The V gene's germline CDR1 is MDHEN and CDR2 SYDVKM. In DNA, the CDR3 is TGTGCCAGCAGTTTAAGGTCTAGCGATTACGAGCAGTACTTC. Amino acids: CASSLRSSDYEQYF.

The chain uses TRBV5-5 and TRBJ2-3; 8 bases map to TRBD2. V lost 0 bases, J lost 4 bases, and 4 bases stayed unmatched. CDR1 is SGHKS, CDR2 YYEKEE, per germline (reference sequence). This CDR3 contains 15 residues. The CDR3 spells CASSLVTGGADTQYF. CDR3 sequence (DNA): TGTGCCAGCAGCTTGGTCACGGGAGGGGCAGATACGCAGTATTTT. Together with reference TRBV5-5 and TRBJ2-3, the CDR3 gives the full variable domain: DAGVTQSPTHLIKTRGQQVTLRCSPISGHKSVSWYQQVLGQGPQFIFQYYEKEERGRGNFPDRFSARQFPNYSSELNVNALLLGDSALYLCASSLVTGGADTQYFGPGTRLTVL.

The chain uses TRBV7-3 and TRBJ2-2; D not certain. V gave up 2 bases and J gave up 3 bases, with 7 bases separating them. The CDR3 length is 14 residues. Germline-derived CDR1 and CDR2 are SGHTA and FQGTGA. Written as DNA, the CDR3 is TGTGCCAGCAGCTTAGGTCGAGACACCGGGGAGCTGTTTTTT. Residues: CASSLGRDTGELFF.

V gene TRBV7-8 combines with J gene TRBJ1-4; D gene uncertain. The CDR3 spans 14 residues. Germline CDR1 SGHVS, CDR2 FQNEAQ. The V and J ends lost 0 bases and 8 bases respectively, with 10 bases between them. In DNA form, the CDR3 reads TGTGCCAGCAGCTTAGCCGGGGTCGGGGAAAAACTGTTTTTT. As protein: CASSLAGVGEKLFF.

As concerns this clone: One junction end disagrees with the germline gene, perhaps due to a read error. The chain links TRBV5-4 to TRBJ2-1, with D maybe TRBD2 (5 bases). The CDR3 covers 14 residues. Germline CDR1 is SGHNT and CDR2 is YYREEE (reference sequence). CDR3 in amino acids: CASSLGPSYDEQFF. The CDR3 DNA sequence: TGTGCCAGCAGCTTGGGGCCTAGCTACGATGAGCAGTTCTTC.

V gene TRBV2 combines with J gene TRBJ1-2, with TRBD1 matching 10 bases. The CDR3 extends over 14 amino acids. Germline V lookup: CDR1 SNHLY, CDR2 FYNNEI. J gave up 2 bases and V 5 bases, and 2 bases lay outside the gene matches. CDR3 sequence reads: CASSRDRGNYGYTF. CDR3 bases: TGTGCCAGCAGTCGGGACAGGGGAAACTATGGCTACACCTTC.

V gene TRBV7-9 combines with J gene TRBJ2-1; 8 nucleotides line up with TRBD2. CDR3 length: 18 residues. Trimming at V came to 5 bases and at J to 1 base, leaving 13 bases not matched to a gene. The germline gives CDR1 SEHNR, CDR2 FQNEAQ (reference sequence). CDR3 region: CASSGGTRDGRSYNEQFF. CDR3 bases: TGTGCCAGCAGCGGGGGGACTAGGGACGGCCGGTCCTACAATGAGCAGTTCTTC.

The gene calls are TRBV28 and TRBJ2-2; perhaps TRBD1 as D (6 bases). Trimming stripped 7 bases from V and 0 bases from J, with 15 bases between. The CDR3 length is 16 residues. The germline gives CDR1 MDHEN, CDR2 SYDVKM. The DNA for the CDR3 is TGTGCCAGCAAGGTACTGGACAGAGCGAACACCGGGGAGCTGTTTTTT. It encodes CASKVLDRANTGELFF. The full variable domain, completed using reference TRBV28 and TRBJ2-2, is DVKVTQSSRYLVKRTGEKVFLECVQDMDHENMFWYRQDPGLGLRLIYFSYDVKMKEKGDIPEGYSVSREKKERFSLILESASTNQTSMYLCASKVLDRANTGELFFGEGSRLTVL.

The chain couples TRBV9 to TRBJ2-7; 9 nucleotides agree with TRBD2. This CDR3 region has 15 residues. The germline CDR1 and CDR2 sequences are SGDLS and YYNGEE. J was trimmed by 2 bases and V by 0 bases; bases with no gene match: 3. The DNA for the CDR3 is TGTGCCAGCAGCGTAGTCATAGCGGGGGCCTACGAGCAGTACTTC. Its protein product is CASSVVIAGAYEQYF. Full variable domain (outside the CDR3, taken from reference TRBV9 and TRBJ2-7): DSGVTQTPKHLITATGQRVTLRCSPRSGDLSVYWYQQSLDQGLQFLIQYYNGEERAKGNILERFSAQQFPDLHSELNLSSLELGDSALYFCASSVVIAGAYEQYFGPGTRLTVT.

This chain connects TRBV27 to TRBJ2-1, with 7 bases fitting TRBD2. V trimming: 6 bases; J trimming: 15 bases; junction bases outside the gene matches: 17. Germline V CDR1 and CDR2: MNHEY, SMNVEV (reference sequence). The CDR3 is 14 amino acids. In nucleotides, the CDR3 is TGTGCCAGCAGACCGGACTGGCGGGGGACCGAGGGGTTCTTC. Its translation: CASRPDWRGTEGFF.

Points on this clone: A read error may produce the germline difference seen at one junction end. The same CDR3 also results from other DNA sequences found in this sample. J is TRBJ2-1 and V is TRBV6-5; possibly TRBD2 for D (6 bases). This CDR3 region has 12 residues. The germline CDR1 and CDR2 sequences are MNHEY and SVGAGI. CDR3 residues: CASRTGDYEQFF. CDR3 DNA: TGCGCCAGCAGGACCGGGGACTATGAGCAGTTCTTC.

As to this clone: An end of the junction differs from the germline gene, which may be a read error. This chain uses TRBV7-7 with TRBJ2-5, with 8 bases that match TRBD1. CDR1 SSHAT and CDR2 FNYEAQ come from the germline V gene (reference sequence). The CDR3 is 14 residues long. Written as DNA, the CDR3 is TGTGCTAGCAGCCCGACAGGACAGGGAGAGACCCAGTACTTC. Its translation: CASSPTGQGETQYF.